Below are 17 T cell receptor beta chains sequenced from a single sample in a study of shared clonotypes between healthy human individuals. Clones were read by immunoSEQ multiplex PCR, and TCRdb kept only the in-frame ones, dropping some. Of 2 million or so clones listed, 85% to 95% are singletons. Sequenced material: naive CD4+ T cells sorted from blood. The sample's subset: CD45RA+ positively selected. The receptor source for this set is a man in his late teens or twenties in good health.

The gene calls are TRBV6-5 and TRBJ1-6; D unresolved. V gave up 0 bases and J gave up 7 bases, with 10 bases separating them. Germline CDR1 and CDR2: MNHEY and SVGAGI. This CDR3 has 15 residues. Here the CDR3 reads CASSYSWGGNSPLHF. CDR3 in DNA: TGTGCCAGCAGTTACTCATGGGGAGGGAATTCACCCCTCCACTTT.

In nucleotides, the CDR3 is TGTGCCACCAAGGACGGATCCGAACCTGGCTACACCTTC. Protein sequence: CATKDGSEPGYTF. The V gene is TRBV6-6, the J gene TRBJ1-2; D remains unclear. Trimming removed 10 bases from V and 7 bases from J, with 19 bases in between. The CDR3 has 13 amino acids. Germline-derived CDR1 and CDR2 are MNHNY and SVGAGI (reference sequence).

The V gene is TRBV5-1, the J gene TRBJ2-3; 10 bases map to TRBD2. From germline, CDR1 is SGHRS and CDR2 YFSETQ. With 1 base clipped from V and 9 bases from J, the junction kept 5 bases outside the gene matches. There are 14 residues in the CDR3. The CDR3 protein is CASSLPSGGETQYF. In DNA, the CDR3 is TGCGCCAGCAGCTTGCCCAGCGGGGGGGAGACGCAGTATTTT. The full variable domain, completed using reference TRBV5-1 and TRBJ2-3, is KAGVTQTPRYLIKTRGQQVTLSCSPISGHRSVSWYQQTPGQGLQFLFEYFSETQRNKGNFPGRFSGRQFSNSRSEMNVSTLELGDSALYLCASSLPSGGETQYFGPGTRLTVL.

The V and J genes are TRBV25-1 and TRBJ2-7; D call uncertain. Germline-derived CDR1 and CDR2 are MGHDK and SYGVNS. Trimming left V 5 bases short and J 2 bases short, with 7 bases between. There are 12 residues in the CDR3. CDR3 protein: CASSKAPYEQYF. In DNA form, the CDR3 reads TGTGCCAGCAGTAAGGCCCCCTACGAGCAGTACTTC.

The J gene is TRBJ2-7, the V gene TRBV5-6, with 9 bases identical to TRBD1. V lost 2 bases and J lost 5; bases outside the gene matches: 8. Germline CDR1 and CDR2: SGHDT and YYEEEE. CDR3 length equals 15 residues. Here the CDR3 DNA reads TGTGCCAGCAGCTTCCGGGACAGGGAGGGTCACGAGCAGTACTTC. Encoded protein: CASSFRDREGHEQYF.

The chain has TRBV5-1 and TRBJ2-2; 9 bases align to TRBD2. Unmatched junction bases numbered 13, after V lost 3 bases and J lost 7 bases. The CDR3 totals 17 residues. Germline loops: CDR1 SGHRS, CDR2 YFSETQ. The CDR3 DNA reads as TGCGCCAGCAGCTCCGCCCTCGCGGGAGGGCCGAGCGGGGAGCTGTTTTTT. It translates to CASSSALAGGPSGELFF.

CDR3 DNA: TGTGCCAGCAGCCCACAGATGAACACTGAAGCTTTCTTT. Its translation is CASSPQMNTEAFF. V and J are TRBV2 and TRBJ1-1; D is undetermined. This CDR3 comprises 13 residues. CDR1 is SNHLY and CDR2 is FYNNEI in the germline V gene. V shed 6 bases and J shed 0 bases, with 8 bases lying between them. Drawing the rest from reference TRBV2 and TRBJ1-1, the complete variable domain is EPEVTQTPSHQVTQMGQEVILRCVPISNHLYFYWYRQILGQKVEFLVSFYNNEISEKSEIFDDQFSVERPDGSNFTLKIRSTKLEDSAMYFCASSPQMNTEAFFGQGTRLTVV.

The CDR3 region is CASRTTGTTSIDEQFF. CDR3 nucleotides: TGTGCCAGCAGGACTACCGGGACTACCTCGATCGATGAGCAGTTCTTC. V is TRBV5-4 and J is TRBJ2-1; the match to TRBD2 covers 7 bases. V lost 5 bases to trimming and J lost 8 bases; unmatched junction nucleotides: 16. The CDR3 runs to 16 residues. The germline gives CDR1 SGHNT, CDR2 YYREEE (reference sequence).

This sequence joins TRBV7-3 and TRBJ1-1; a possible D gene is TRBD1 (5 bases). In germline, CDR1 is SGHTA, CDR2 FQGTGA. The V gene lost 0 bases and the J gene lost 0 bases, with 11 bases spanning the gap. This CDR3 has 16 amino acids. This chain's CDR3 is CASSLTGGKVNTEAFF. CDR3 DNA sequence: TGTGCCAGCAGCTTAACTGGGGGGAAAGTGAACACTGAAGCTTTCTTT.

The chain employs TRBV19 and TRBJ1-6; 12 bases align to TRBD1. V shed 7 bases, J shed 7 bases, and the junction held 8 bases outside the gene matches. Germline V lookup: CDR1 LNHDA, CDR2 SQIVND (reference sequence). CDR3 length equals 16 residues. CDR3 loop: CASTSGTGGTNSPLHF. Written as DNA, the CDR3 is TGTGCCAGTACCTCCGGGACAGGGGGCACGAATTCACCCCTCCACTTT.

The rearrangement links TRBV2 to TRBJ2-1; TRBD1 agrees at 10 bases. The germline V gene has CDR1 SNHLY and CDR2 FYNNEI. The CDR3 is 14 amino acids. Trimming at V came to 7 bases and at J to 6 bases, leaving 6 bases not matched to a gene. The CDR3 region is CASMAGQGSNEQFF. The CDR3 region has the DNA TGTGCCAGCATGGCGGGACAGGGGAGCAATGAGCAGTTCTTC.

The CDR3 nucleotides read TGCAGCGTTGTAGGAGGGACCTCCTACAATGAGCAGTTCTTC. It translates to CSVVGGTSYNEQFF. This chain uses TRBV29-1 with TRBJ2-1; D may be TRBD2 (6 bases). The V gene's germline CDR1 is SQVTM and CDR2 ANQGSEA. CDR3 length: 14 amino acids. V shed 4 bases and J shed 0 bases, with 10 bases lying between them.

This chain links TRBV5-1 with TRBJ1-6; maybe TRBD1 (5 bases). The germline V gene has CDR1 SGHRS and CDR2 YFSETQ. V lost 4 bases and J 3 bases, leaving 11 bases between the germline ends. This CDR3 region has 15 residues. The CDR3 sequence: CASSISGNYNSPLHF. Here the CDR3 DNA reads TGCGCCAGCAGCATTTCAGGGAACTATAATTCACCCCTCCACTTT.

The CDR3 DNA is TGTGCCAGCAGTGGGGGGACCCAGTACTTC. This gives the protein CASSGGTQYF. This chain links TRBV2 with TRBJ2-5; no definite D call. Germline V CDR1 and CDR2: SNHLY, FYNNEI. CDR3 length equals 10 residues. The ends were cut back, 4 bases at V and 7 bases at J, with 4 bases in the middle. Combining the CDR3 with reference TRBV2 and TRBJ2-5 gives the whole variable domain EPEVTQTPSHQVTQMGQEVILRCVPISNHLYFYWYRQILGQKVEFLVSFYNNEISEKSEIFDDQFSVERPDGSNFTLKIRSTKLEDSAMYFCASSGGTQYFGPGTRLLVL.

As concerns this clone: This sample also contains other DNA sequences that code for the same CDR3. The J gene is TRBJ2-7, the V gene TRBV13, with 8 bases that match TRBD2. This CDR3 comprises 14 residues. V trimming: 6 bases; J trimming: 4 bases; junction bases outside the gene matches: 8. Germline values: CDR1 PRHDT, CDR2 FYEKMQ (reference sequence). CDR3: CASSLPGGSYEQYF. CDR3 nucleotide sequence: TGTGCCAGCAGTCTCCCGGGGGGGAGTTACGAGCAGTACTTC.

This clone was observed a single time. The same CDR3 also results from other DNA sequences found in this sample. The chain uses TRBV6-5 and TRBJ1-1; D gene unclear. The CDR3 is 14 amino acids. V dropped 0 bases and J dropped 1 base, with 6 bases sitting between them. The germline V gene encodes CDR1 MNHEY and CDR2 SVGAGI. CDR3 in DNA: TGTGCCAGCAGTTACTCACCAGGGAACACTGAAGCTTTCTTT. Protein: CASSYSPGNTEAFF.

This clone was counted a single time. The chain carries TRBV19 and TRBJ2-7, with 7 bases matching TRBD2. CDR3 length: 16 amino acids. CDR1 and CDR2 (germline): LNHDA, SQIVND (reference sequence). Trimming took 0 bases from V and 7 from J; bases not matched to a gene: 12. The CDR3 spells CASSIEFPPGLKEQYF. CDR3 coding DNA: TGTGCCAGTAGTATAGAATTCCCCCCGGGACTAAAAGAGCAGTACTTC.